This T cell receptor beta chain emerged from a study of blood T cell repertoires in COVID-19. Whole-study context: The United States, Italy and Spain supplied acute and convalescent COVID-19 samples.

As originally analysed: Nucleated cell counts were estimated from reference gene primer amplification. The protocol was immunoSEQ multiplex PCR, while the TCRdb copy is restricted to in-frame clones and leaves out a portion. That table supplies the V and J calls and clone size; D and trimming were determined from the DNA. The table has roughly 150,000 clones, more than 80% seen once; the top ten hold approximately 2.9%. The CDR3 sequence is 15 residues long. V gave up 5 bases and J gave up 3 bases; unmatched junction bases: 6. Per germline, CDR1 MGHDK and CDR2 SYGVNS. This chain joins TRBV25-1 and TRBJ2-2; 7 positions match TRBD1. The sample consisted of peripheral blood. This TCR derives from a man aged 55 to 69 with acute or convalescent COVID-19. This CDR3 is CASSWGTADTGELFF. In DNA, the CDR3 is TGTGCCAGCAGTTGGGGGACAGCCGACACCGGGGAGCTGTTTTTT.